Presented here are 5 T cell receptor beta chains from one specimen sequenced in a study of cytomegalovirus exposure and HLA in healthy donors. PCR was performed using 60 Vbeta and 13 Jbeta primers. Using immunoSEQ multiplex PCR, the repertoire was profiled, and TCRdb retains in-frame clones only, with some absent. The sample has about 93,000 clones; over 65% are singletons. Material for sequencing was PBMCs. These TCRs come from a middle-aged man in good health and CMV-seronegative.

This clone came up once. The chain couples TRBV29-1 to TRBJ2-5, with 10 positions matching TRBD2. The germline V gene has CDR1 SQVTM and CDR2 ANQGSEA. V trimming: 6 bases; J trimming: 0 bases; junction bases outside the gene matches: 10. The CDR3 is 16 residues long. The CDR3 DNA sequence: TGCAGCGTAGCGATCCGGACTAGCGGATACCAAGAGACCCAGTACTTC. Translated, it gives CSVAIRTSGYQETQYF.

This chain joins TRBV5-1 and TRBJ2-1; 14 nucleotides match TRBD2. J lost 7 bases, V lost 0 bases, and 3 bases had no gene match. CDR1 SGHRS and CDR2 YFSETQ come from the germline V gene. The CDR3 is 16 amino acids. CDR3 in amino acids: CASSLGGLAGVNEQFF. DNA for the CDR3: TGCGCCAGCAGCTTGGGGGGACTAGCGGGAGTTAATGAGCAGTTCTTC.

This chain uses TRBV6-6 with TRBJ2-5; 9 bases fit TRBD2. The J call is in doubt because the DNA end fits TRBJ2-7 better. Germline CDR1 and CDR2: MNHNY and SVGAGI (reference sequence). The CDR3 has 16 residues. CDR3 sequence: CASSLGRSGRSYEQYF. The CDR3 DNA follows: TGTGCCAGCAGTTTGGGGAGGAGCGGGAGGAGCTACGAGCAGTACTTC.

The chain employs TRBV28 and TRBJ2-7, with 7 bases aligning to TRBD2. Germline V gene data show CDR1 as MDHEN and CDR2 as SYDVKM. The V and J ends lost 7 bases and 1 base, in that order; junction bases with no gene match: 4. The length of the CDR3 is 13 residues. CDR3 nucleotides: TGTGCCAGCACCCTAGCGGTATCCTACGAGCAGTACTTC. Encoded protein: CASTLAVSYEQYF.

The rearrangement joins TRBV4-2 to TRBJ1-5, with 12 bases lining up with TRBD1. This CDR3 is built from 18 residues. The germline gives CDR1 LGHNA, CDR2 YNFKEQ. The J segment lost 2 bases and the V segment lost 3 bases, leaving 8 bases of the junction unmatched. The CDR3 spells CASSQKGTGGIGNQPQHF. The CDR3 DNA follows: TGTGCCAGCAGCCAGAAGGGGACAGGGGGCATCGGCAATCAGCCCCAGCATTTT.